A selection of T cell receptor beta chains follows, all from one sample in a study of OX40 agonist ivuxolimab in advanced cancers. Measured with immunoSEQ multiplex PCR; TCRdb has only the in-frame clones, and not every one. The data contain roughly 80,000 clones, approximately 86% of them singletons. The starting material was CD4+ or CD8+ T cells sorted from blood, obtained in a trial of the OX40 agonist ivuxolimab. Every receptor here comes from an adult with an advanced solid tumor such as melanoma, head and neck, liver or kidney cancer. Each CDR3 is given with its conserved first and last residue. The D gene is left open where the match is weak. Clone size appears in some rows only: once, few, many, or a class for an expanded clone.

D: NA; J: TRBJ2-1; size: NA; V: TRBV7-2; length: 16; CDR3: CASSLGGRSSYNEQFF; DNA: TGTGCCAGCAGCTTAGGCGGCAGGAGCTCCTACAATGAGCAGTTCTTC
D: NA; J: TRBJ2-7; size: once; V: TRBV10-3; length: 15; CDR3: CAISVKGPTSYEQYF; DNA: TGTGCCATCAGTGTCAAGGGCCCCACCTCCTACGAGCAGTACTTC
D: NA; J: TRBJ2-1; size: NA; V: TRBV9; length: 11; CDR3: CASSMYNEQFF; DNA: TGTGCCAGCAGCATGTACAATGAGCAGTTCTTC
D: NA; J: TRBJ1-6; size: NA; V: TRBV5-8; length: 15; CDR3: CASSLGSSSSTPLHF; DNA: TGTGCCAGCAGCTTGGGCTCCAGCAGTAGTACGCCCCTCCACTTT
D: NA; J: TRBJ1-1; size: NA; V: TRBV6-6; length: 13; CDR3: CASTRTSNTEAFF; DNA: TGTGCCAGCACCCGGACGTCCAACACTGAAGCTTTCTTT
D: NA; J: TRBJ2-7; size: NA; V: TRBV6-5; length: 11; CDR3: CASARLYEQYF; DNA: TGTGCCAGCGCTAGACTATACGAGCAGTACTTC
D: TRBD2; J: TRBJ2-5; size: NA; V: TRBV7-2; length: 18; CDR3: CASTRSTQTSGRAETQYF; DNA: TGTGCCAGCACCCGCTCCACCCAGACTAGCGGGAGGGCGGAGACCCAGTACTTC
D: TRBD1; J: TRBJ2-2; size: NA; V: TRBV5-1; length: 14; CDR3: CASSLGTGPGELFF; DNA: TGCGCCAGCAGCTTAGGGACAGGCCCCGGGGAGCTGTTTTTT
D: NA; J: TRBJ2-7; size: NA; V: TRBV6-1; length: 14; CDR3: CASRSGRTAGEQYF; DNA: TGTGCCAGCAGGTCGGGCCGGACAGCGGGGGAGCAGTACTTC
D: TRBD1; J: TRBJ1-3; size: NA; V: TRBV5-5; length: 15; CDR3: CASSTVTGNRNTIYF; DNA: TGTGCCAGCAGCACGGTGACAGGGAACCGGAACACCATATATTTT
D: NA; J: TRBJ2-3; size: NA; V: TRBV2; length: 17; CDR3: CASSLGWRAPSTDTQYF; DNA: TGTGCCAGCAGTCTCGGCTGGAGGGCCCCTAGCACAGATACGCAGTATTTT
D: NA; J: TRBJ1-2; size: NA; V: TRBV6-5; length: 14; CDR3: CASSYSNTRGGYTF; DNA: TGTGCCAGCAGTTACTCGAACACCAGGGGAGGCTACACCTTC
D: NA; J: TRBJ2-5; size: once; V: TRBV5-4; length: 14; CDR3: CASSFRGSGETQYF; DNA: TGTGCCAGCAGCTTTCGTGGGTCCGGAGAGACCCAGTACTTC
D: NA; J: TRBJ1-1; size: NA; V: TRBV28; length: 13; CDR3: CASSLFPNTEAFF; DNA: TGTGCCAGCAGTTTATTTCCGAACACTGAAGCTTTCTTT
D: NA; J: TRBJ2-3; size: NA; V: TRBV5-1; length: 16; CDR3: CASSLGTVTRGDTQYF; DNA: TGCGCCAGCAGCTTGGGGACAGTTACTCGGGGAGATACGCAGTATTTT
D: NA; J: TRBJ2-5; size: NA; V: TRBV5-4; length: 14; CDR3: CASSLAGVGETQYF; DNA: TGTGCCAGCAGCTTGGCAGGGGTTGGAGAGACCCAGTACTTC
D: TRBD1; J: TRBJ1-5; size: NA; V: TRBV4-2; length: 15; CDR3: CASSQALTGDQPQHF; DNA: TGTGCCAGCAGCCAAGCTTTGACAGGGGATCAGCCCCAGCATTTT
D: TRBD1; J: TRBJ1-5; size: NA; V: TRBV28; length: 15; CDR3: CASKTDRGSNQPQHF; DNA: TGTGCCAGCAAGACCGACAGGGGGAGCAACCAGCCCCAGCATTTT
D: TRBD1; J: TRBJ1-2; size: NA; V: TRBV18; length: 15; CDR3: CASSPQRTGGDGYTF; DNA: TGTGCCAGCTCACCTCAGCGGACAGGGGGCGACGGCTACACCTTC
D: TRBD1; J: TRBJ1-2; size: NA; V: TRBV7-3; length: 13; CDR3: CASSSGQGTGYTF; DNA: TGTGCCAGCAGCTCGGGACAGGGGACCGGCTACACCTTC
D: TRBD1; J: TRBJ1-5; size: NA; V: TRBV10-3; length: 13; CDR3: CAIRQGVNQPQHF; DNA: TGTGCCATCAGGCAGGGGGTCAATCAGCCCCAGCATTTT
D: TRBD1; J: TRBJ2-7; size: few; V: TRBV19; length: 14; CDR3: CASRRDRGDYEQYF; DNA: TGTGCCAGTAGGAGAGACAGGGGAGACTACGAGCAGTACTTC
D: NA; J: TRBJ1-5; size: NA; V: TRBV19; length: 15; CDR3: CASSIGRGPGQPQHF; DNA: TGTGCCAGTAGTATAGGGCGGGGGCCGGGTCAGCCCCAGCATTTT
D: NA; J: TRBJ2-2; size: NA; V: TRBV6-1; length: 14; CDR3: CASSDGGNTGELFF; DNA: TGTGCCAGCAGTGACGGGGGGAACACCGGGGAGCTGTTTTTT
D: TRBD2; J: TRBJ2-7; size: NA; V: TRBV5-1; length: 15; CDR3: CASSRLSGDSYEQYF; DNA: TGCGCCAGCAGTCGCCTTAGCGGGGATTCCTACGAGCAGTACTTC
D: NA; J: TRBJ1-5; size: NA; V: TRBV18; length: 16; CDR3: CASSFQGPLSNQPQHF; DNA: TGTGCCAGCTCATTCCAGGGGCCTTTGAGCAATCAGCCCCAGCATTTT
D: TRBD1; J: TRBJ2-2; size: NA; V: TRBV19; length: 15; CDR3: CASSPGGQGAGELFF; DNA: TGTGCCAGTAGCCCGGGAGGACAGGGGGCCGGGGAGCTGTTTTTT
D: NA; J: TRBJ1-2; size: many; V: TRBV6-1; length: 15; CDR3: CASSRGAQPSQGYTF; DNA: TGTGCCAGCTCCCGCGGGGCCCAACCTAGTCAGGGCTACACCTTC
D: TRBD1; J: TRBJ2-2; size: NA; V: TRBV10-3; length: 15; CDR3: CAISELQGGTGELFF; DNA: TGTGCCATCAGTGAGTTACAGGGGGGCACCGGGGAGCTGTTTTTT
D: NA; J: TRBJ2-1; size: NA; V: TRBV7-3; length: 11; CDR3: CASGLLREQFF; DNA: TGTGCCAGCGGCCTATTGCGTGAGCAGTTCTTC
D: NA; J: TRBJ2-3; size: NA; V: TRBV7-2; length: 12; CDR3: CASSLYTDTQYF; DNA: TGTGCCAGCAGCTTATACACAGATACGCAGTATTTT
D: TRBD1; J: TRBJ1-2; size: once; V: TRBV5-4; length: 15; CDR3: CASSPRDRGISGYTF; DNA: TGCGCCAGCAGCCCCCGGGACAGGGGAATTAGCGGCTACACCTTC
D: NA; J: TRBJ2-5; size: NA; V: TRBV7-2; length: 14; CDR3: CASSSYRQQETQYF; DNA: TGTGCCAGCAGCTCCTACCGACAGCAAGAGACCCAGTACTTC
D: NA; J: TRBJ2-6; size: once; V: TRBV18; length: 20; CDR3: CASSLSPANLTPSGANVLTF; DNA: TGTGCCAGCTCACTATCCCCAGCGAACCTCACTCCCTCTGGGGCCAACGTCCTGACTTTC
D: NA; J: TRBJ2-2; size: NA; V: TRBV9; length: 12; CDR3: CASSERTGELFF; DNA: TGTGCCAGCAGCGAAAGGACCGGGGAGCTGTTTTTT
D: NA; J: TRBJ2-3; size: NA; V: TRBV7-8; length: 13; CDR3: CASRMSGTDTQYF; DNA: TGTGCCAGCAGAATGAGCGGGACAGATACGCAGTATTTT
D: NA; J: TRBJ2-5; size: NA; V: TRBV5-4; length: 15; CDR3: CASSLGSLAGETQYF; DNA: TGTGCCAGCAGCTTGGGGTCACTAGCAGGAGAGACCCAGTACTTC